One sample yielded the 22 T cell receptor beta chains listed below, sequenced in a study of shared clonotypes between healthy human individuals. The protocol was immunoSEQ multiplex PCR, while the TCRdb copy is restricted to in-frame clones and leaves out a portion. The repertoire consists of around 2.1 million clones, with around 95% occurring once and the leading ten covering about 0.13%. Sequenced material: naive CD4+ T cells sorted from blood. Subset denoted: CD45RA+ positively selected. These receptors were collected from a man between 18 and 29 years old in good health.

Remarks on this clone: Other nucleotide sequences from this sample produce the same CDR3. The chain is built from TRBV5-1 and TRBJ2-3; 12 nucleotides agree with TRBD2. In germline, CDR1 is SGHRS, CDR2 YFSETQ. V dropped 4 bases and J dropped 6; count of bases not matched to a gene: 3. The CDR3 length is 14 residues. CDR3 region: CASSQTSGSDTQYF. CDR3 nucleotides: TGCGCCAGCAGCCAGACTAGCGGGAGCGATACGCAGTATTTT.

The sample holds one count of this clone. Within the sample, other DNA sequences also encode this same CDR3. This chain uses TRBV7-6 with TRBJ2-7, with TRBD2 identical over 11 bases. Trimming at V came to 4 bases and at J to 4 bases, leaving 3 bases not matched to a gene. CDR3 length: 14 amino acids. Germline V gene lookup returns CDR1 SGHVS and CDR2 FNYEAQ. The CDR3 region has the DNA TGTGCCAGCAGCTCGGGACTAGCGGCTTACGAGCAGTACTTC. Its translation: CASSSGLAAYEQYF.

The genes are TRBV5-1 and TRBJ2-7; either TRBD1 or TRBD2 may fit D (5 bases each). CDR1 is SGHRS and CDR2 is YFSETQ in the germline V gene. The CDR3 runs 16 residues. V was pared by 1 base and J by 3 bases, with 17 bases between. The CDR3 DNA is TGCGCCAGCAGCTTGCGGGGACGCCAAGCTAACTACGAGCAGTACTTC. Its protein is CASSLRGRQANYEQYF. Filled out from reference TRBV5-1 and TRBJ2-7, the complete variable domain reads KAGVTQTPRYLIKTRGQQVTLSCSPISGHRSVSWYQQTPGQGLQFLFEYFSETQRNKGNFPGRFSGRQFSNSRSEMNVSTLELGDSALYLCASSLRGRQANYEQYFGPGTRLTVT.

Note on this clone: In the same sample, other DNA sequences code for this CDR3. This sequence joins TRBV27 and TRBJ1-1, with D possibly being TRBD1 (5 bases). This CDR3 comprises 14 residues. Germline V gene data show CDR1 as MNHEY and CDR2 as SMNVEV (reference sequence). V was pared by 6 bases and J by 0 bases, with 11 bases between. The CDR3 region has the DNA TGTGCCAGCAGGGGGGACCGGGTGAACACTGAAGCTTTCTTT. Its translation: CASRGDRVNTEAFF.

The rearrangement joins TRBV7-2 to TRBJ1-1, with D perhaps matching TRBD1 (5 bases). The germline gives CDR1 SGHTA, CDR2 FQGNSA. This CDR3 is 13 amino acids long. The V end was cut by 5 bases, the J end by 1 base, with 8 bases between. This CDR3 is CASSADRNTEAFF. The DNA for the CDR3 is TGTGCCAGCAGCGCAGACAGGAACACTGAAGCTTTCTTT.

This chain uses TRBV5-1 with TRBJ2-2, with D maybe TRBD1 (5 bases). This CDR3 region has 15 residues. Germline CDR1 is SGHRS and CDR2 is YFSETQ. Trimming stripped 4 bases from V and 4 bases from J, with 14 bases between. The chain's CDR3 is CASSKDMPSTGELFF. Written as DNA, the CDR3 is TGCGCCAGCAGCAAGGACATGCCGAGCACCGGGGAGCTGTTTTTT.

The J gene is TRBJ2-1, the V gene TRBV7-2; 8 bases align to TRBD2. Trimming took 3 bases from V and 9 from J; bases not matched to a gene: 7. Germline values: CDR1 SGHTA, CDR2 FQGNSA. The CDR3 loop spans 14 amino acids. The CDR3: CASSFGLAGGEQFF. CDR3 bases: TGTGCCAGCAGCTTTGGGCTAGCGGGCGGTGAGCAGTTCTTC.

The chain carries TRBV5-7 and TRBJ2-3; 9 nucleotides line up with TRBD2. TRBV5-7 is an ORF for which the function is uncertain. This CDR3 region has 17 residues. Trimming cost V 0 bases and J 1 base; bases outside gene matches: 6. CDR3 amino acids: CASSLGPGGGGTDTQYF. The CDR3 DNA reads TGTGCCAGCAGCTTGGGGCCAGGCGGGGGGGGCACAGATACGCAGTATTTT.

CDR3 coding DNA: TGCGCCTGTTTTTCGGGACAGGTTAATGAAAAACTGTTTTTT. This codes for CACFSGQVNEKLFF. This rearrangement joins TRBV10-2 to TRBJ1-4, with 8 bases fitting TRBD1. CDR3 length: 14 amino acids. Germline trimming cut 11 bases from V and 4 bases from J; bases unmatched to any gene: 9. Germline V gene lookup returns CDR1 WSHSY and CDR2 SAAADI.

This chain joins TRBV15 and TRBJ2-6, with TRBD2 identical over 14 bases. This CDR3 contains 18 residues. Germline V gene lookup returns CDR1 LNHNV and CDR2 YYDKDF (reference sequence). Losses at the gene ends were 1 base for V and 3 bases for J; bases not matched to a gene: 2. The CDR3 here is CATSRGLAGGLGANVLTF. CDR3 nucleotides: TGTGCCACCAGCAGAGGACTAGCGGGAGGGCTTGGGGCCAACGTCCTGACTTTC.

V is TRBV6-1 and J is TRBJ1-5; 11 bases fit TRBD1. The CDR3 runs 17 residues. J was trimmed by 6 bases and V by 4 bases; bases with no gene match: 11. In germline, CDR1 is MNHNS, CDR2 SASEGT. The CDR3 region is CASSVVGWTGGSQPQHF. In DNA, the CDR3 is TGTGCCAGCAGTGTAGTAGGTTGGACAGGGGGCTCTCAGCCCCAGCATTTT.

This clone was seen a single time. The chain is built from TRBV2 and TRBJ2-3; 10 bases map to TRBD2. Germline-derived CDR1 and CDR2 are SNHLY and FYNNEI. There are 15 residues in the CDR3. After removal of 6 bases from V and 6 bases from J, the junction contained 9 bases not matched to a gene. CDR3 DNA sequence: TGTGCCAGCAGGGATCCGGGACTAGCGTGGGATACGCAGTATTTT. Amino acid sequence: CASRDPGLAWDTQYF.

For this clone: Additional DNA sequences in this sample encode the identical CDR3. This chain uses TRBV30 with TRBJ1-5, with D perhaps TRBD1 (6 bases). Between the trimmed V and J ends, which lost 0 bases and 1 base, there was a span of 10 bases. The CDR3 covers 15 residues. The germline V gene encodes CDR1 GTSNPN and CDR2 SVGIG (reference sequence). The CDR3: CAWSVLGASNQPQHF. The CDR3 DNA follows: TGTGCCTGGAGTGTCTTGGGGGCAAGCAATCAGCCCCAGCATTTT.

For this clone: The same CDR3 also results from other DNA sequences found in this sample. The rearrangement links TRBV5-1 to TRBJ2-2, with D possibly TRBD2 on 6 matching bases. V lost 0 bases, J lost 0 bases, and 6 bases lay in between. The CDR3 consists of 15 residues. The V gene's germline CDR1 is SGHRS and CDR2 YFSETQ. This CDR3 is CASSLAGANTGELFF. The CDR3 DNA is TGCGCCAGCAGCTTGGCGGGGGCGAACACCGGGGAGCTGTTTTTT. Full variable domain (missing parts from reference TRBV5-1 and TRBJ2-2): KAGVTQTPRYLIKTRGQQVTLSCSPISGHRSVSWYQQTPGQGLQFLFEYFSETQRNKGNFPGRFSGRQFSNSRSEMNVSTLELGDSALYLCASSLAGANTGELFFGEGSRLTVL.

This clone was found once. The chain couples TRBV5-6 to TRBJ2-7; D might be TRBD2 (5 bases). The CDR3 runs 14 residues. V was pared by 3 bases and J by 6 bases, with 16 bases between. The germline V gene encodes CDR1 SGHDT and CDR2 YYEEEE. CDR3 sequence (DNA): TGTGCCAGCAGCTGGACCCCGGGATCGGGCGAGCAGTACTTC. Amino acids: CASSWTPGSGEQYF.

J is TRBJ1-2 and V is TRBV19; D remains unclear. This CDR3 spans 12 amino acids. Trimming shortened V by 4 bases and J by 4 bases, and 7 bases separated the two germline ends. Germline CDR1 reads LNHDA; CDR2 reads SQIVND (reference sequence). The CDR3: CASSSESYGYTF. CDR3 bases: TGTGCCAGTAGTAGCGAGAGCTATGGCTACACCTTC.

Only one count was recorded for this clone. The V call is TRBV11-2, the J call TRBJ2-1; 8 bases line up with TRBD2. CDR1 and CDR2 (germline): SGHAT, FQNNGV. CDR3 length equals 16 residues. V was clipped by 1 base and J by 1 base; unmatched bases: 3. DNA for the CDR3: TGTGCCAGCAGCTTAGCGGGGGGGAAATCCTACAATGAGCAGTTCTTC. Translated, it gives CASSLAGGKSYNEQFF.

CDR3 sequence reads: CASSLLGQGQETQYF. The CDR3 nucleotides are TGTGCCAGCAGTTTATTAGGACAGGGGCAAGAGACCCAGTACTTC. The gene calls are TRBV27 and TRBJ2-5; TRBD1 agrees at 9 bases. The V gene's germline CDR1 is MNHEY and CDR2 SMNVEV (reference sequence). The V segment lost 1 base and the J segment 2 bases; nucleotides outside the gene matches: 2. The CDR3 is made up of 15 amino acids.

CDR3: CASSRTAGNSYEQYF. The CDR3 region has the DNA TGTGCCAGCAGTCGAACAGCAGGGAACTCCTACGAGCAGTACTTC. The genes are TRBV2 and TRBJ2-7; tentative D call: TRBD1 (5 bases). The CDR3 spans 15 residues. The germline V and J ends were trimmed by 5 bases and 0 bases, with 14 bases remaining between them. In germline, CDR1 is SNHLY, CDR2 FYNNEI. Supplemented by reference TRBV2 and TRBJ2-7, the full variable domain reads EPEVTQTPSHQVTQMGQEVILRCVPISNHLYFYWYRQILGQKVEFLVSFYNNEISEKSEIFDDQFSVERPDGSNFTLKIRSTKLEDSAMYFCASSRTAGNSYEQYFGPGTRLTVT.

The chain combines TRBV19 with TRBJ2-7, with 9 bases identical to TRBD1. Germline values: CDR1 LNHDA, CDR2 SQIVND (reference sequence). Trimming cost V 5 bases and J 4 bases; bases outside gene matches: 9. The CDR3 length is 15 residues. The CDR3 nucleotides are TGTGCCAGTAGTGTAGGGACAGGGCCGACGTACGAGCAGTACTTC. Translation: CASSVGTGPTYEQYF.

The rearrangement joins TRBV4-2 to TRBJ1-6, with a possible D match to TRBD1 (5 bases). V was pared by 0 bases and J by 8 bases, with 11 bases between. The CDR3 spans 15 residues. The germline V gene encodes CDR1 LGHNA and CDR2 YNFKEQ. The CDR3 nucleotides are TGTGCCAGCAGCCAAGAGCAGGGTGCGGATTCACCCCTCCACTTT. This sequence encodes CASSQEQGADSPLHF.

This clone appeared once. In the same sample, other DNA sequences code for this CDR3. CDR3 loop: CASSLSGNQPQHF. The CDR3 DNA reads as TGTGCCAGCAGTTTATCCGGTAATCAGCCCCAGCATTTT. The chain is built from TRBV28 and TRBJ1-5, with D uncertain. The germline CDR1 and CDR2 sequences are MDHEN and SYDVKM. Trimming took 1 base from V and 4 from J, leaving 5 bases between them. This CDR3 comprises 13 residues.